What follows describes a single T cell receptor beta chain. A junction boundary mismatches the germline segment, possibly from a read error. The CDR3 is made up of 15 amino acids. Germline values: CDR1 SGDLS, CDR2 YYNGEE. This entry comes from a study of CD8+CD57+ T cells in acquired aplastic anemia. Study-wide context: Sorted CD4+ and CD8+ cell DNA averaged approximately 3 ug.

Both TCR beta VDJ combination and CDR3 sequence profiling were carried out. Genomic DNA was the template for this profiling. MiXCR, run by TCRdb on the reads, gives a single entry per CDR3 protein. In the table there are 350,000 to 450,000 distinct CDR3 sequences, 60% to 80% of which are singletons. This sequence was found in a human donor in good health, serving as a control. The genes are TRBV9 and TRBJ2-2; 7 positions agree with TRBD1. Sequenced sample: sorted CD4+, CD8+, or CD8+CD57+ T cells (not recorded which) from PBMCs. The CDR3 bases are TGCGCCAGCAGAGACAGGGACCTCGACACCGGCGGGCTGTTTTTT. Translated: CASRDRDLDTGGLFF.